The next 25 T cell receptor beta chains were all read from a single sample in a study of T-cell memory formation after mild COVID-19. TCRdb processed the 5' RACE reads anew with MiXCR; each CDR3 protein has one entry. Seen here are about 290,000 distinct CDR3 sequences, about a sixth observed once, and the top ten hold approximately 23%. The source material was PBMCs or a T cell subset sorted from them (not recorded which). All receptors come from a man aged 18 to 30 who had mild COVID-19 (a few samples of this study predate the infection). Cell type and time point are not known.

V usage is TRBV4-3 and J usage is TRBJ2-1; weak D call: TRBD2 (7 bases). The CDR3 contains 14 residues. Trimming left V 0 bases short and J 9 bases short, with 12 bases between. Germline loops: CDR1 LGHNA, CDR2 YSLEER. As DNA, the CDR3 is TGCGCCAGCAGCCAAGATCTTAGGGGGGGTGAGCAGTTCTTC. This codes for CASSQDLRGGEQFF.

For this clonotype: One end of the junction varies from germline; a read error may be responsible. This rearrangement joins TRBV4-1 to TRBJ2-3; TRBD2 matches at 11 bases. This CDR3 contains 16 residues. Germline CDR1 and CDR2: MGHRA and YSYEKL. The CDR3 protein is CSSSQESSGGLDTQYF. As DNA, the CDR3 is TGCTCCAGCAGCCAAGAGTCTAGCGGGGGGTTAGATACGCAGTATTTT.

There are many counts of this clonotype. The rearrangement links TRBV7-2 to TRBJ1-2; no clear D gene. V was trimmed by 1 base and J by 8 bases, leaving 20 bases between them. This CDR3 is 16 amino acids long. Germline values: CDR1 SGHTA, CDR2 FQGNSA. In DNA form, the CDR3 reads TGTGCCAGCAGCTTAGGTCTCAGTCCGTCTTCATGGGGCTACACCTTC. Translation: CASSLGLSPSSWGYTF.

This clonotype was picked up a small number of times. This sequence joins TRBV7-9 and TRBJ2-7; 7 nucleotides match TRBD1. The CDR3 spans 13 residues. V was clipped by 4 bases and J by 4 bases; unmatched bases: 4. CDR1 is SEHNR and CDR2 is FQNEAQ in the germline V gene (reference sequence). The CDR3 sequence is CASSYRGEYEQYV. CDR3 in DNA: TGTGCCAGCAGCTACAGGGGAGAATACGAGCAGTACGTC.

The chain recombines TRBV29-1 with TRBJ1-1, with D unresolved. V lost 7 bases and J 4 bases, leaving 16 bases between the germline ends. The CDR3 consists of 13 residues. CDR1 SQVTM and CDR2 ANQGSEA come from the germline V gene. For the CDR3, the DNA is TGCAGCGCCGTTAGTTGGGGAGGCACTGAAGCTTTCTTT. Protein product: CSAVSWGGTEAFF.

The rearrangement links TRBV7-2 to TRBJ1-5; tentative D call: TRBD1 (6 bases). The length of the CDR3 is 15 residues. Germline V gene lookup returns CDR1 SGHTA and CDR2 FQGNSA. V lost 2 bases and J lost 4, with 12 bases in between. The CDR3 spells CASSLSPQGNQPQHF. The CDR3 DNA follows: TGTGCCAGCAGCTTAAGCCCCCAGGGGAATCAGCCCCAGCATTTT.

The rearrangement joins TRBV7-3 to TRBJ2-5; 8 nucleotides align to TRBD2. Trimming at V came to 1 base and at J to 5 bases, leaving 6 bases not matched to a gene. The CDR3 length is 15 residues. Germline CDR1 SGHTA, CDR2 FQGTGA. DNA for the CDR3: TGTGCCAGCAGCTTAAGCGGACTAGCAGGCGAGACCCAGTACTTC. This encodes CASSLSGLAGETQYF.

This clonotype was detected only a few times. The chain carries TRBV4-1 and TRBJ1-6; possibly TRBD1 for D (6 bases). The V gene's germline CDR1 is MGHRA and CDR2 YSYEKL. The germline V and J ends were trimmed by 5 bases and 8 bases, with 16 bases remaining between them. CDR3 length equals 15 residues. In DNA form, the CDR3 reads TGCGCCAGCAGCGACCTACGGGGGGCTGATTCACCCCTCCACTTT. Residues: CASSDLRGADSPLHF.

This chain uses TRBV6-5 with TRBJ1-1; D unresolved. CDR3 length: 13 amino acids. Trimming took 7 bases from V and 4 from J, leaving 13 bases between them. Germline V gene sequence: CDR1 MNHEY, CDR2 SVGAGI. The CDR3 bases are TGTGCCAGCATCCCCGAGGTCGGCACTGAAGCTTTCTTT. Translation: CASIPEVGTEAFF.

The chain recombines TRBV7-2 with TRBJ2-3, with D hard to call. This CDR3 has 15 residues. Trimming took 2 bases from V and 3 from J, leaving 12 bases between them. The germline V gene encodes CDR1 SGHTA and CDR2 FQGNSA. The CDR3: CASSLITGLTDTQYF. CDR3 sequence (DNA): TGTGCCAGCAGCTTAATAACCGGGTTAACAGATACGCAGTATTTT. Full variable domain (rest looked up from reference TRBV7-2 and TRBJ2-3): GAGVSQSPSNKVTEKGKDVELRCDPISGHTALYWYRQSLGQGLEFLIYFQGNSAPDKSGLPSDRFSAERTGGSVSTLTIQRTQQEDSAVYLCASSLITGLTDTQYFGPGTRLTVL.

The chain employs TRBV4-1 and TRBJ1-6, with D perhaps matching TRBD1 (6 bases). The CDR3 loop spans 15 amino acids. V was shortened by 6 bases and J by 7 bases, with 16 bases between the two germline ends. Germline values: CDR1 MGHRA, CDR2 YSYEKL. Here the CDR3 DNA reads TGCGCCAGCAGATATAATGACAGGTTGAATTCACCCCTCCACTTT. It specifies CASRYNDRLNSPLHF.

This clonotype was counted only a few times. In nucleotides, the CDR3 is TGTGCCAGCAGCGTAGAGCCTAGCGGTTTGGATGAGCAGTTCTTC. Encoded protein: CASSVEPSGLDEQFF. This chain joins TRBV9 and TRBJ2-1; TRBD2 matches 7 bases. This CDR3 comprises 15 residues. The V segment lost 0 bases and the J segment 8 bases; nucleotides outside the gene matches: 8. Per the germline V gene, CDR1 is SGDLS and CDR2 is YYNGEE.

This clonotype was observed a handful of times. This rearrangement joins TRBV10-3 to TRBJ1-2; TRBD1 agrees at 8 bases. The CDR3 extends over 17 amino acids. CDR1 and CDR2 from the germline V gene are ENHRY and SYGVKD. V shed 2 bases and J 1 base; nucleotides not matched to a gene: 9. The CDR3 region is CAISEGQGRTNNYGYTF. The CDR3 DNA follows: TGTGCCATCAGTGAGGGACAGGGTCGCACAAATAACTATGGCTACACCTTC.

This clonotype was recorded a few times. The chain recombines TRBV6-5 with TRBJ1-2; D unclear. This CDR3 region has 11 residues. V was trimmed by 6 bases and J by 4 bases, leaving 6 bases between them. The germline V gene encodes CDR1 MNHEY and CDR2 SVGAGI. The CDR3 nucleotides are TGTGCCAGCAGCAATTTCTATGGCTACACCTTC. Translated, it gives CASSNFYGYTF.

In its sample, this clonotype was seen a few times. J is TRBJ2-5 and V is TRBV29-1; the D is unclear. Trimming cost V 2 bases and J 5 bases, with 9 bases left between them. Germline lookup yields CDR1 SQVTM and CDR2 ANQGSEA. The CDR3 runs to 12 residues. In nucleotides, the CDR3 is TGCAGCGTTGAAAGGTTGGGGGAGACCCAGTACTTC. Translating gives CSVERLGETQYF.

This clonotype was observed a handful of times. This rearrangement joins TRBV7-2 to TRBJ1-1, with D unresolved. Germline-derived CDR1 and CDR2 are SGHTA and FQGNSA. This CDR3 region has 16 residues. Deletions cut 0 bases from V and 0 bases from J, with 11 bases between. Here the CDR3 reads CASSLAPRRMNTEAFF. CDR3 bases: TGTGCCAGCAGCTTAGCGCCAAGACGCATGAACACTGAAGCTTTCTTT.

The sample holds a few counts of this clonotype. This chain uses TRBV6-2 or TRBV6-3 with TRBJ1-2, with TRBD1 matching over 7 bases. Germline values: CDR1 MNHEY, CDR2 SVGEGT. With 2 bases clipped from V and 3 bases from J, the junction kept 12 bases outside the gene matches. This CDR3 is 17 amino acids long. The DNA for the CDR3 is TGTGCCAGCAGTTACCCCGAGACAGGGCTAACCGACTATGGCTACACCTTC. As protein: CASSYPETGLTDYGYTF.

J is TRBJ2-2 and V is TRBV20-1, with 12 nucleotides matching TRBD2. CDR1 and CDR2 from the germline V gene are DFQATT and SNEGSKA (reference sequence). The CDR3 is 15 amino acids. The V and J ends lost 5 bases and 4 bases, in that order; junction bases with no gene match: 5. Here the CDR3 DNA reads TGCAGTGCTGCCGGGACTAGCGGGCTCACCGGGGAGCTGTTTTTT. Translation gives CSAAGTSGLTGELFF.

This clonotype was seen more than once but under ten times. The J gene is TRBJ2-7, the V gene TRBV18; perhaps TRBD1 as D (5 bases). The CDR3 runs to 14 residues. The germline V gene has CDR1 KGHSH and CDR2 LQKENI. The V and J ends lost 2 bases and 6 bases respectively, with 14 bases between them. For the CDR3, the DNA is TGTGCCAGCTCACCATGGCAGGGCCCTGGCGAGCAGTACGTC. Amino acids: CASSPWQGPGEQYV.

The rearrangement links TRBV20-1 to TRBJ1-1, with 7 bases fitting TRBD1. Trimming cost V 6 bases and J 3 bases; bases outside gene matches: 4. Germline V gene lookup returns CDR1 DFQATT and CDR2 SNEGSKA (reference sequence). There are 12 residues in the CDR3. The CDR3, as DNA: TGCAGTGCCCGACAGGGCTACACTGAAGCTTTCTTT. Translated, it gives CSARQGYTEAFF.

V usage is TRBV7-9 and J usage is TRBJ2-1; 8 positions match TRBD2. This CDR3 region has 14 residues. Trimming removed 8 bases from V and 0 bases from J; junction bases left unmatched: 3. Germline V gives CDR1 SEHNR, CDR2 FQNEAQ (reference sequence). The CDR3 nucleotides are TGTGCCAGCCCCGGGGGGGTCTCCTACAATGAGCAGTTCTTC. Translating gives CASPGGVSYNEQFF.

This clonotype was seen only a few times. In nucleotides, the CDR3 is TGTGCCAGCTCACTTGGTCCAGGGGAATCTGAAGCTTTCTTT. Residues: CASSLGPGESEAFF. The chain joins TRBV18 to TRBJ1-1, with D possibly TRBD1 on 6 matching bases. The CDR3 contains 14 residues. V shed 4 bases and J shed 6 bases, with 15 bases lying between them. Germline V gene data show CDR1 as KGHSH and CDR2 as LQKENI.

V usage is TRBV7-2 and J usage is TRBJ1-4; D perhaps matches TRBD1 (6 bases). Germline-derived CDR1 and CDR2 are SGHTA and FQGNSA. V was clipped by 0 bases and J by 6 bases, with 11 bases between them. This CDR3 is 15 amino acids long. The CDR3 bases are TGTGCCAGCAGCTTAGCGTACAGGGTGGATGAAAAACTGTTTTTT. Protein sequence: CASSLAYRVDEKLFF.

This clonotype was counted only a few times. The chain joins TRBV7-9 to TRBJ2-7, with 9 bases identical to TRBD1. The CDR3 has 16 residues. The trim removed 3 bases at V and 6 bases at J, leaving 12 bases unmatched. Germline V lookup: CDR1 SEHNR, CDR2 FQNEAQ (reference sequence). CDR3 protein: CASSFPPGQGVGEQYF. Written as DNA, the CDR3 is TGTGCCAGCAGCTTCCCCCCGGGACAGGGTGTTGGCGAGCAGTACTTC.

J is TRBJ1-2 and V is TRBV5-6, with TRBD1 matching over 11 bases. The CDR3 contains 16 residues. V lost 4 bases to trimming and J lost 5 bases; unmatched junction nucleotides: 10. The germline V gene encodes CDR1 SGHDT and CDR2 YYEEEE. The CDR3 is CASSQQPGQGVYGYTF. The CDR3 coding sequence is TGTGCCAGCAGCCAACAGCCGGGACAGGGGGTATATGGCTACACCTTC.